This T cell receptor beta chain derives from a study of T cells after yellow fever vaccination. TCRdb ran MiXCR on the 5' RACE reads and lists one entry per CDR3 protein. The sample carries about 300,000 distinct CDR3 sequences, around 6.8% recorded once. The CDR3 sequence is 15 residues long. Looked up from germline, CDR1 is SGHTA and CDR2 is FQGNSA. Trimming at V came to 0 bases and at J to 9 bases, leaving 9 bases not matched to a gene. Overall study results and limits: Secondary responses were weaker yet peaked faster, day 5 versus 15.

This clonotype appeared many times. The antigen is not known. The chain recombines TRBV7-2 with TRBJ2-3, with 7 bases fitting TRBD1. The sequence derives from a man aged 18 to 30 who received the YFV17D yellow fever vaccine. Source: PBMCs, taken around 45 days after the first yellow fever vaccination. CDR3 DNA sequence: TGTGCCAGCAGCTTAGCGCCTCAGGGGGTCAGAACGCAGTATTTT. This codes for CASSLAPQGVRTQYF.